Listed here are 21 T cell receptor beta chains from one sample, sequenced in a study of brain T cells in children with intractable seizures. This table comes from immunoSEQ multiplex PCR, and its TCRdb copy is limited to in-frame clones, with some not included. The table shows about 80,000 clones, with under 95% occurring only once. The sequenced sample was peripheral blood, obtained at surgery. The receptor source for this set is a girl aged 2 to 9 with Rasmussen encephalitis and intractable seizures.

The J gene is TRBJ2-7, the V gene TRBV28, with no clear D. This CDR3 is built from 11 residues. V was trimmed by 6 bases and J by 9 bases, leaving 12 bases between them. The germline V gene encodes CDR1 MDHEN and CDR2 SYDVKM. This chain's CDR3 is CASRSGGRQYF. The CDR3, as DNA: TGTGCCAGCAGGTCGGGCGGTAGGCAGTACTTC.

This clone is a singleton in its sample. For the CDR3, the DNA is TGTGCCAGCAGTTACAACAGGGGACATGAAAAACTGTTTTTT. Translated, it gives CASSYNRGHEKLFF. The chain couples TRBV6-5 to TRBJ1-4; the match to TRBD1 covers 7 bases. J lost 6 bases, V lost 2 bases, and 3 bases had no gene match. The CDR3 is made up of 14 amino acids. Germline V gives CDR1 MNHEY, CDR2 SVGAGI.

The chain combines TRBV28 with TRBJ2-7, with 9 bases aligning to TRBD1. The CDR3 is 16 amino acids. J gave up 7 bases and V 6 bases, and 16 bases lay outside the gene matches. Looked up from germline, CDR1 is MDHEN and CDR2 is SYDVKM. The CDR3 sequence: CASSGQGSIFGREQYF. The CDR3 DNA reads TGTGCCAGCAGCGGACAGGGGTCGATTTTTGGACGAGAGCAGTACTTC.

This rearrangement joins TRBV3-1 (or the pseudogene TRBV3-2) to TRBJ2-1; 7 nucleotides line up with TRBD1. The junction had 4 bases not matched to a gene; V was cut back by 1 base and J by 4 bases. CDR3 size: 15 residues. Germline CDR1 LGHDT, CDR2 YNNKEL (reference sequence). The CDR3 nucleotides read TGTGCCAGCAGCCAAGGGCCAGGGGGATACAATGAGCAGTTCTTC. It codes for CASSQGPGGYNEQFF.

The rearrangement joins TRBV2 to TRBJ2-1; a possible D gene is TRBD2 (6 bases). Trimming cost V 3 bases and J 8 bases, with 14 bases left between them. Germline lookup yields CDR1 SNHLY and CDR2 FYNNEI. CDR3 length equals 14 residues. CDR3 loop: CASSDYPGGDEQFF. For the CDR3, the DNA is TGTGCCAGCAGTGATTATCCCGGAGGGGATGAGCAGTTCTTC.

The chain links TRBV9 to TRBJ2-3; weak D call: TRBD2 (5 bases). This CDR3 has 13 amino acids. CDR1 and CDR2 from the germline V gene are SGDLS and YYNGEE. V lost 3 bases and J lost 10, with 15 bases in between. CDR3 sequence reads: CASSAQLVSSQYF. The DNA for the CDR3 is TGTGCCAGCAGCGCACAACTAGTTTCATCGCAGTATTTT.

CDR3 loop: CASSYLGARDIQYF. The CDR3 bases are TGTGCCAGCAGTTACCTGGGGGCTAGGGACATTCAGTACTTC. The chain couples TRBV6-5 to TRBJ2-4; D might be TRBD1 (6 bases). The CDR3 totals 14 residues. Germline CDR1 is MNHEY and CDR2 is SVGAGI. V was shortened by 2 bases and J by 8 bases, with 13 bases between the two germline ends.

The rearrangement links TRBV9 to TRBJ2-1; TRBD2 matches 10 bases. The CDR3 spans 17 residues. Germline V gene data show CDR1 as SGDLS and CDR2 as YYNGEE. V shed 0 bases, J shed 5 bases, and the junction held 8 bases outside the gene matches. The CDR3, as DNA: TGTGCCAGCAGCGTAGGGTGGTACCTAGCGGGAGACAATGAGCAGTTCTTC. This encodes CASSVGWYLAGDNEQFF.

Only one count was recorded for this clone. The chain is built from TRBV10-1 and TRBJ2-6, with D perhaps given as TRBD1 or TRBD2 (6 bases each). Germline CDR1 WNHNN, CDR2 SYGVQD (reference sequence). The CDR3 consists of 17 residues. The V end was cut by 3 bases, the J end by 0 bases, with 12 bases between. Here the CDR3 DNA reads TGCGCCAGCAGTGACGGGGGCGCGGGCTCTGGGGCCAACGTCCTGACTTTC. This sequence encodes CASSDGGAGSGANVLTF.

The chain couples TRBV5-6 to TRBJ2-1, with 10 nucleotides matching TRBD1. Germline V gives CDR1 SGHDT, CDR2 YYEEEE. V lost 3 bases and J lost 6; bases outside the gene matches: 9. The CDR3 contains 16 residues. CDR3 in amino acids: CASSWEGTGVGNEQFF. The CDR3 DNA is TGTGCCAGCAGCTGGGAGGGGACAGGGGTTGGCAATGAGCAGTTCTTC.

V and J are TRBV11-2 and TRBJ2-7, with TRBD2 as a possible D gene (7 bases). The V gene lost 6 bases and the J gene lost 3 bases, with 18 bases spanning the gap. Looked up from germline, CDR1 is SGHAT and CDR2 is FQNNGV. The CDR3 runs 15 residues. As DNA, the CDR3 is TGTGCCAGCAGTAGGTCGGGGGGCTCGGGCTACGAGCAGTACTTC. Its translation is CASSRSGGSGYEQYF.

The chain employs TRBV3-1 (or the pseudogene TRBV3-2) and TRBJ2-1; D is unresolved. The CDR3 covers 14 residues. The V end was cut by 5 bases, the J end by 4 bases, with 12 bases between. In germline, CDR1 is LGHDT, CDR2 YNNKEL (reference sequence). CDR3 in amino acids: CASSLMSWYNEQFF. CDR3 nucleotides: TGTGCCAGCAGCTTAATGAGCTGGTACAATGAGCAGTTCTTC.

The chain recombines TRBV11-2 with TRBJ2-7; 7 nucleotides align to TRBD1. The CDR3 sequence is 16 residues long. Looked up from germline, CDR1 is SGHAT and CDR2 is FQNNGV. V shed 5 bases, J shed 0 bases, and the junction held 10 bases outside the gene matches. CDR3: CASSLTGTVLSYEQYF. CDR3 coding DNA: TGTGCCAGCAGCCTAACCGGGACAGTTCTCTCCTACGAGCAGTACTTC.

This sequence joins TRBV7-9 and TRBJ1-3, with 7 bases matching TRBD1. The length of the CDR3 is 16 residues. The ends lost 5 bases at V and 0 bases at J; junction bases unmatched: 7. CDR1 is SEHNR and CDR2 is FQNEAQ in the germline V gene (reference sequence). The CDR3 sequence is CASSPADRSSGNTIYF. In DNA, the CDR3 is TGTGCCAGCAGCCCAGCGGACAGGAGCTCTGGAAACACCATATATTTT.

The chain has TRBV29-1 and TRBJ1-1; D perhaps matches TRBD1 (6 bases). This CDR3 contains 13 residues. Trimming left V 7 bases short and J 6 bases short, with 18 bases between. Germline CDR1 and CDR2: SQVTM and ANQGSEA. The CDR3 DNA reads TGCAGCGCTGTAGGGGGGGTGAGCTCTGAAGCTTTCTTT. It codes for CSAVGGVSSEAFF.

CDR3 amino acids: CASSLPGRVDGYTF. For the CDR3, the DNA is TGTGCCAGCAGCTTACCTGGGAGGGTGGATGGCTACACCTTC. The chain uses TRBV7-9 and TRBJ1-2; D remains unclear. V lost 2 bases, J lost 6 bases, and 13 bases lay in between. The CDR3 is made up of 14 amino acids. Germline CDR1 SEHNR, CDR2 FQNEAQ (reference sequence).

This clone was observed a single time. J is TRBJ1-3 and V is TRBV9; 8 bases align to TRBD1. Trimming removed 7 bases from V and 0 bases from J; junction bases left unmatched: 3. The CDR3 covers 14 residues. CDR1 is SGDLS, CDR2 YYNGEE, per germline. In nucleotides, the CDR3 is TGTGCCAGCGGCACAGGGGGCTCTGGAAACACCATATATTTT. Protein product: CASGTGGSGNTIYF. The whole variable domain, filled in from reference TRBV9 and TRBJ1-3, reads DSGVTQTPKHLITATGQRVTLRCSPRSGDLSVYWYQQSLDQGLQFLIQYYNGEERAKGNILERFSAQQFPDLHSELNLSSLELGDSALYFCASGTGGSGNTIYFGEGSWLTVV.

This chain uses TRBV3-1 (or the pseudogene TRBV3-2) with TRBJ1-1, with D possibly matching TRBD1 (6 bases). Trimming left V 4 bases short and J 3 bases short, with 12 bases between. This CDR3 region has 14 residues. Germline lookup yields CDR1 LGHDT and CDR2 YNNKEL (reference sequence). CDR3 nucleotide sequence: TGTGCCAGCAGCCGACCGGGGGGGCACACTGAAGCTTTCTTT. As protein: CASSRPGGHTEAFF.

In nucleotides, the CDR3 is TGTGCCAGCAGCTTAGATTACGAGTACGAGCAGTACTTC. Its translation is CASSLDYEYEQYF. V and J are TRBV11-3 and TRBJ2-7; D not certain. With 0 bases removed from V and 4 bases from J, the gap between germline ends came to 7 bases. Germline V gene sequence: CDR1 SGHNT, CDR2 YENEEA. This CDR3 contains 13 residues.

The rearrangement links TRBV18 to TRBJ1-6; tentative D call: TRBD1 (6 bases). There are 14 residues in the CDR3. V was clipped by 8 bases and J by 7 bases, with 15 bases between them. Germline CDR1 KGHSH, CDR2 LQKENI. CDR3 amino acids: CASRIGDINSPLHF. The CDR3 DNA is TGTGCCAGCCGGATTGGGGACATCAATTCACCCCTCCACTTT.

The rearrangement links TRBV22-1 to TRBJ2-1; the table's D call of TRBD2 was not tested on the DNA. TRBV22-1 is a recognized pseudogene. The CDR3 loop spans 14 amino acids. CDR3 nucleotides: TGTCCTGGGAGCGAGTCCAAGCGGGACAATGAGCAGTTCTTC. Translation gives CPGSESKRDNEQFF.